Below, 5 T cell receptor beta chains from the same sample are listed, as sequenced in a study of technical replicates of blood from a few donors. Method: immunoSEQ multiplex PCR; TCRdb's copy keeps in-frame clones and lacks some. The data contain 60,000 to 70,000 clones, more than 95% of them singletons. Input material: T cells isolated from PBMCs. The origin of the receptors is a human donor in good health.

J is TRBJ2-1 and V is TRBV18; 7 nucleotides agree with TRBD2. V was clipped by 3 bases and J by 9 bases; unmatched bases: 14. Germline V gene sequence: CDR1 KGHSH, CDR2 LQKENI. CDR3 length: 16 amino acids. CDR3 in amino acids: CASSPTSVNPMAEQFF. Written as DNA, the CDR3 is TGTGCCAGCTCACCCACTAGCGTTAATCCCATGGCTGAGCAGTTCTTC. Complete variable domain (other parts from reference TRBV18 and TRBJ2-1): NAGVMQNPRHLVRRRGQEARLRCSPMKGHSHVYWYRQLPEEGLKFMVYLQKENIIDESGMPKERFSAEFPKEGPSILRIQQVVRGDSAAYFCASSPTSVNPMAEQFFGPGTRLTVL.

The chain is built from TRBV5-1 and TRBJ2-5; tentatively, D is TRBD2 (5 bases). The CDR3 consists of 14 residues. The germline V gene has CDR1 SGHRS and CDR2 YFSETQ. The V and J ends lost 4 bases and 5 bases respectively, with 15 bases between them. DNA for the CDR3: TGCGCCAGCAGCCCCGCGTCTAGCTACGAGACCCAGTACTTC. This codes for CASSPASSYETQYF.

CDR3 in DNA: TGTGCCAGCACCGGGACAGGGGGACTCAATCAGCCCCAGCATTTT. It yields the protein CASTGTGGLNQPQHF. This chain uses TRBV5-5 with TRBJ1-5; 11 bases line up with TRBD1. This CDR3 has 15 amino acids. The V gene end was trimmed by 6 bases and the J gene end by 3 bases; junction bases not matched to a gene: 5. Germline lookup yields CDR1 SGHKS and CDR2 YYEKEE (reference sequence).

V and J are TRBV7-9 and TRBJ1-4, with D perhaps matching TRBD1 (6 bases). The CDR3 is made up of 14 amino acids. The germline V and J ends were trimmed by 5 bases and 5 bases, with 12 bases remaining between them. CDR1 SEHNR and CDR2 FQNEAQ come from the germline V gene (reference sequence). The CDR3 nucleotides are TGTGCCAGCAGCACCCGGACAGCGAATGAAAAACTGTTTTTT. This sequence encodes CASSTRTANEKLFF.

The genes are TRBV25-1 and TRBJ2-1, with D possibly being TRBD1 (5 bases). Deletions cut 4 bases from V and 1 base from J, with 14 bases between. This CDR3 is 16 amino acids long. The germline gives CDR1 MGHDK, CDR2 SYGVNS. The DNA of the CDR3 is TGTGCCAGCAGTGGTCAACAGGTCGATTCCTACAATGAGCAGTTCTTC. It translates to CASSGQQVDSYNEQFF.